This TCR beta chain appears in the sequencing data of a study of PD-1 blockade in classical Hodgkin lymphoma. Time point here: cycle 4 day 1 (C4D1), after less than 7 weeks of nivolumab. All patients experienced relapse after autologous stem cell transplantation, and brentuximab vedotin exposure was variable. The V gene end was trimmed by 7 bases and the J gene end by 7 bases; junction bases not matched to a gene: 5. Germline lookup yields CDR1 SQVTM and CDR2 ANQGSEA. The CDR3 totals 14 residues. Study-wide results and limits: Causes of the repertoire differences remain undefined, possibly disease activity or prior therapy.

Comments on this clone: Antigen unknown.

TCRdb keeps only in-frame clones here, not all; method: immunoSEQ multiplex PCR. Altogether about 64,000 clones are present, more than 90% being singletons, with the ten largest covering about 8%. This rearrangement joins TRBV29-1 to TRBJ2-3; 16 bases map to TRBD2. The starting material was peripheral blood mononuclear cells (PBMCs), obtained before the fourth cycle of nivolumab. The receptor was derived from a human donor with classical Hodgkin lymphoma. The CDR3 DNA follows: TGCAGCGGGGGACTAGCGGGAGGGATGCATACGCAGTATTTT. This codes for CSGGLAGGMHTQYF.